Given below is one TCR beta chain in context. Its antigen remains unknown. In TCRdb, the reads were re-called with MiXCR into one record per CDR3 protein. The repertoire includes some 500,000 distinct CDR3 sequences, almost 40% of them detected once, and around 46% sits in the top ten. This specimen belongs to a study of T cell repertoires in cytomegalovirus infection. About the research overall: It was recently identified HLA-C-restricted and well-studied HLA-B-restricted CMV epitopes that the study used. Both a matching HLA type and CMV infection were indicated by public TCR beta signatures. Findings and limits, study-wide: HLA-C-restricted CMV-specific TCR beta clonotypes prevailed in the ex vivo response. Pooled public TCR beta family frequency picked out CMV carriers with the relevant HLA.

The V gene lost 5 bases and the J gene lost 8 bases, with 19 bases spanning the gap. The CDR3 sequence is 14 residues long. Germline V gives CDR1 DFQATT, CDR2 SNEGSKA (reference sequence). The genes are TRBV20-1 and TRBJ2-1; D is possibly TRBD2 (5 bases). The material was cultured PBMCs, obtained from culture after CMV antigen stimulation. The receptor was isolated from a human donor in good health (CMV status not recorded). Some clones in this sample may be carry-over from other donors' samples. This CDR3 is CSALPRGRFYEQFF. Written as DNA, the CDR3 is TGCAGTGCTCTCCCCCGCGGGCGCTTCTATGAGCAGTTCTTC.